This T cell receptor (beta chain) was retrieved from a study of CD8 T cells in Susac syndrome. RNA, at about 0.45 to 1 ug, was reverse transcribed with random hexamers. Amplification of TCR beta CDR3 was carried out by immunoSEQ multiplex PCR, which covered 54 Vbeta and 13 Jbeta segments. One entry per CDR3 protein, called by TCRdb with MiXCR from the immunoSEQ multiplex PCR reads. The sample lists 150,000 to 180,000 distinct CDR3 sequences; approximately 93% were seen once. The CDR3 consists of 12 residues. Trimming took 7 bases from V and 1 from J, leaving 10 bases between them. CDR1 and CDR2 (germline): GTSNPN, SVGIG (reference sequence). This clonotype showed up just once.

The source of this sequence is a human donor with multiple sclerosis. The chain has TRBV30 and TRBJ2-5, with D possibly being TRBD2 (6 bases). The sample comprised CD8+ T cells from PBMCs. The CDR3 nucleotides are TGTGCCTCCACCGGGAGCCAAGAGACCCAGTACTTC. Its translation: CASTGSQETQYF.